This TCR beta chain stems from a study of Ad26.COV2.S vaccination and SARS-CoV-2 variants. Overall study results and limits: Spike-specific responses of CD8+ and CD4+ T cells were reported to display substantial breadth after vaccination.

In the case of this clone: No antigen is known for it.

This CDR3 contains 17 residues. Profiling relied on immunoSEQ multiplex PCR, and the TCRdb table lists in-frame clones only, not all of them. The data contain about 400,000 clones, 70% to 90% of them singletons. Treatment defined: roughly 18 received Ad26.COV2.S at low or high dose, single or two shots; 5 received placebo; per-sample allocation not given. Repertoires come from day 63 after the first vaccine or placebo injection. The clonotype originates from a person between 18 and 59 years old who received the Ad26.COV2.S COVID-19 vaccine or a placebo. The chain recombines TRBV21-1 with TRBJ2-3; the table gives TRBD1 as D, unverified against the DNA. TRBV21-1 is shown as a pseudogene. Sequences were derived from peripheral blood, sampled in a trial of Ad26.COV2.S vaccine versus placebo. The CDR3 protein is CASSKGGGGNSTDTQYF. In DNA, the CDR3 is TGTGCCAGCAGCAAAGGAGGAGGGGGCAATAGCACAGATACGCAGTATTTT.